This T cell receptor (beta chain) was retrieved from a study of blood T cell repertoires in COVID-19. Looking at the study overall: Sites across the United States, Italy and Spain contributed samples from acute and convalescent COVID-19. PBMCs, B-cell-depleted T cells, or T cells provided the cDNA or gDNA that made up the material.

Per the original methods: Counts of nucleated cells, estimated from reference gene primer amplification, were obtained. Method: immunoSEQ multiplex PCR; TCRdb's copy keeps in-frame clones and lacks some. V, J and clone size reflect that table, while D and trimming were determined from the DNA. The sample has roughly 200,000 clones; 80% to 90% are singletons. The germline V gene has CDR1 SGHRS and CDR2 YFSETQ. CDR3 length: 13 amino acids. The V gene lost 5 bases and the J gene lost 2 bases, with 11 bases spanning the gap. The sequenced sample consisted of peripheral blood. This receptor was identified in a woman older than 75 with acute or convalescent COVID-19. V gene TRBV5-1 combines with J gene TRBJ2-7; a possible D gene is TRBD2 (5 bases). CDR3 DNA sequence: TGCGCCAGCAGTTTCACTAGGACCTACGAGCAGTACTTC. Its translation is CASSFTRTYEQYF.